Following are 2 T cell receptor beta chains from one sample sequenced in a study of T-cell memory formation after mild COVID-19. TCRdb recomputed calls from the 5' RACE reads with MiXCR, one row per CDR3 protein. The profile shows around 200,000 distinct CDR3 sequences, over 9.5% of them singletons. The specimen was PBMCs or a T cell subset sorted from them (not recorded which). The receptors stem from a man between 18 and 35 years old who had mild COVID-19 (a few samples of this study predate the infection). Cell type and time point are not known.

The chain is built from TRBV5-4 and TRBJ1-2; 11 bases map to TRBD1. The CDR3 runs 14 residues. CDR1 and CDR2 from the germline V gene are SGHNT and YYREEE (reference sequence). V lost 3 bases to trimming and J lost 7 bases; unmatched junction nucleotides: 5. The DNA for the CDR3 is TGTGCCAGCAGCTATCCGGGACAGGGGGGTGGCTACACCTTC. This sequence encodes CASSYPGQGGGYTF.

V and J are TRBV5-1 and TRBJ2-3; the match to TRBD2 covers 7 bases. Per germline, CDR1 SGHRS and CDR2 YFSETQ. J lost 2 bases, V lost 5 bases, and 14 bases had no gene match. The CDR3 covers 17 residues. The CDR3 reads CASSRQLSGSSTDTQYF. The CDR3 DNA sequence: TGCGCCAGCAGTAGACAACTTAGCGGGTCTTCCACAGATACGCAGTATTTT.